This T cell receptor beta chain was found in a study of T cell responses to AZD1222 COVID-19 vaccine. Sequencing used immunoSEQ multiplex PCR; TCRdb keeps in-frame clones, though not all of them. The sample carries 100,000 to 150,000 clones, 75% to 95% recorded once. CDR3 length: 13 residues. The V gene's germline CDR1 is MNHEY and CDR2 SVGAGI. With 10 bases removed from V and 6 bases from J, the gap between germline ends came to 18 bases. This sequence originates from an adult who received the AZD1222 COVID-19 vaccine. The genes are TRBV6-5 and TRBJ1-2; perhaps TRBD1 as D (5 bases). The source was peripheral blood, collected 28 days after the second AZD1222 dose. CDR3 nucleotide sequence: TGTGCCATTCAACGTCTGGGGGGGGATGGCTACACCTTC. Amino acids: CAIQRLGGDGYTF.